Below, 19 T cell receptor beta chains from the same sample are listed, as sequenced in a study of blood T cell repertoires in COVID-19. This table comes from immunoSEQ multiplex PCR, and its TCRdb copy is limited to in-frame clones, with some not included. The table lists 400,000 to 450,000 clones, more than 70% of them singletons, with about 12% in the top ten. Sequenced: peripheral blood. These TCRs come from a woman aged 50 to 65 with COVID-19, enrolled during active disease.

CDR3 bases: TGTGCCAGCAGCGCAGGAAGTTATAGCAATCAGCCCCAGCATTTT. Its protein is CASSAGSYSNQPQHF. V and J are TRBV9 and TRBJ1-5; D not certain. The CDR3 is 15 residues long. Trimming cost V 3 bases and J 0 bases, with 10 bases left between them. Germline-derived CDR1 and CDR2 are SGDLS and YYNGEE.

The chain has TRBV19 and TRBJ1-4; 7 bases are shared with TRBD1. The trim removed 4 bases at V and 7 bases at J, leaving 15 bases unmatched. The CDR3 runs to 17 residues. Germline-derived CDR1 and CDR2 are LNHDA and SQIVND (reference sequence). CDR3 loop: CASSTLGVQGLGEKLFF. CDR3 DNA sequence: TGTGCCAGTAGTACCTTAGGGGTACAGGGGTTAGGTGAAAAACTGTTTTTT.

V gene TRBV6-5 combines with J gene TRBJ2-5, with D perhaps TRBD2 (5 bases). CDR3 length: 14 amino acids. Germline loops: CDR1 MNHEY, CDR2 SVGAGI. Trimming removed 5 bases from V and 4 bases from J, with 14 bases in between. The CDR3 bases are TGTGCCAGCAGTCACCAACTAGTCGGAGAGACCCAGTACTTC. As protein: CASSHQLVGETQYF.

The DNA of the CDR3 is TGTGCCAGCAGTTACTTGGCCAAAGAGACCCAGTACTTC. Encoded protein: CASSYLAKETQYF. The chain is built from TRBV6-5 and TRBJ2-5; no clear D gene. V lost 1 base and J lost 3, with 6 bases in between. CDR1 is MNHEY, CDR2 SVGAGI, per germline. This CDR3 is built from 13 residues.

A word on this clone: In the same sample, other DNA sequences code for this CDR3. As DNA, the CDR3 is TGTGCCAGCAGTTCCACAGGCGCCGGGGAGCTGTTTTTT. This gives the protein CASSSTGAGELFF. The V and J genes are TRBV12-3 or TRBV12-4 and TRBJ2-2; TRBD1 is a possible D gene (5 bases). The CDR3 runs 13 residues. The germline V and J ends were trimmed by 4 bases and 6 bases, with 9 bases remaining between them.

This chain uses TRBV5-6 with TRBJ2-5, with 10 bases matching TRBD1. This CDR3 has 15 residues. The V gene's germline CDR1 is SGHDT and CDR2 YYEEEE. J lost 4 bases, V lost 2 bases, and 5 bases had no gene match. CDR3 sequence: CASSFPGQGVETQYF. DNA for the CDR3: TGTGCCAGCAGCTTCCCCGGACAGGGGGTAGAGACCCAGTACTTC. The full variable domain, with the rest looked up from reference TRBV5-6 and TRBJ2-5, is DAGVTQSPTHLIKTRGQQVTLRCSPKSGHDTVSWYQQALGQGPQFIFQYYEEEERQRGNFPDRFSGHQFPNYSSELNVNALLLGDSALYLCASSFPGQGVETQYFGPGTRLLVL.

With respect to this clone: This specimen includes other DNA sequences encoding the same CDR3. The gene calls are TRBV6-5 and TRBJ2-7; possibly TRBD1 for D (5 bases). CDR3 length: 14 residues. The V gene's germline CDR1 is MNHEY and CDR2 SVGAGI. V dropped 0 bases and J dropped 3 bases, with 9 bases sitting between them. The CDR3 sequence is CASSYSRGSYEQYF. The DNA for the CDR3 is TGTGCCAGCAGTTACTCAAGGGGTAGCTACGAGCAGTACTTC.

The chain joins TRBV28 to TRBJ2-1; D call uncertain. In germline, CDR1 is MDHEN, CDR2 SYDVKM. CDR3 length: 18 residues. V lost 3 bases and J 3 bases, leaving 21 bases between the germline ends. CDR3 residues: CASSFTHPRTPVYNEQFF. The CDR3 DNA reads as TGTGCCAGCAGTTTCACCCACCCACGCACCCCAGTCTACAATGAGCAGTTCTTC. Using reference TRBV28 and TRBJ2-1 for the parts outside the CDR3, the full variable domain is DVKVTQSSRYLVKRTGEKVFLECVQDMDHENMFWYRQDPGLGLRLIYFSYDVKMKEKGDIPEGYSVSREKKERFSLILESASTNQTSMYLCASSFTHPRTPVYNEQFFGPGTRLTVL.

J is TRBJ1-2 and V is TRBV9; TRBD1 matches at 7 bases. Germline V lookup: CDR1 SGDLS, CDR2 YYNGEE. The length of the CDR3 is 13 residues. Trimming took 0 bases from V and 12 from J; bases not matched to a gene: 8. CDR3 loop: CASSVASGGGHTF. The CDR3 DNA sequence: TGTGCCAGCAGCGTAGCGTCTGGAGGGGGCCACACCTTC.

The V call is TRBV13, the J call TRBJ2-3; 10 bases line up with TRBD1. The CDR3 consists of 16 residues. V trimming: 5 bases; J trimming: 4 bases; junction bases outside the gene matches: 9. Per the germline V gene, CDR1 is PRHDT and CDR2 is FYEKMQ (reference sequence). CDR3 residues: CASSARQGAWADTQYF. Written as DNA, the CDR3 is TGTGCCAGCAGCGCAAGACAGGGGGCTTGGGCAGATACGCAGTATTTT.

The V gene is TRBV19, the J gene TRBJ1-5; tentatively, D is TRBD1 (6 bases). Per germline, CDR1 LNHDA and CDR2 SQIVND (reference sequence). This CDR3 contains 15 residues. V shed 5 bases and J shed 4 bases, with 15 bases lying between them. In DNA form, the CDR3 reads TGTGCCAGTAGTCCGGGGAGGGGGGCAAATCAGCCCCAGCATTTT. Its translation is CASSPGRGANQPQHF.

The CDR3 spells CASSLLRSTEAFF. CDR3 nucleotide sequence: TGTGCCAGCAGTTTACTCCGGAGCACTGAAGCTTTCTTT. The chain is built from TRBV7-9 and TRBJ1-1; unclear D gene. CDR3 length: 13 residues. Deletions cut 6 bases from V and 4 bases from J, with 12 bases between. Germline lookup yields CDR1 SEHNR and CDR2 FQNEAQ (reference sequence).

This chain uses TRBV4-1 with TRBJ1-5, with 7 nucleotides matching TRBD1. CDR3 size: 16 residues. The V gene's germline CDR1 is MGHRA and CDR2 YSYEKL. Losses at the gene ends were 4 bases for V and 4 bases for J; bases not matched to a gene: 10. This CDR3 reads CASSPGLQGRNQPQHF. CDR3 in DNA: TGCGCCAGCAGCCCGGGATTACAGGGGAGGAATCAGCCCCAGCATTTT.

The V gene is TRBV5-8, the J gene TRBJ2-3; TRBD2 agrees at 10 bases. The CDR3 covers 16 residues. Germline CDR1 reads SGHTS; CDR2 reads YDEGEE. J was trimmed by 6 bases and V by 3 bases; bases with no gene match: 10. CDR3 region: CASSSPLAGERDTQYF. The CDR3 nucleotides read TGTGCCAGCAGCTCCCCCCTAGCGGGGGAAAGGGATACGCAGTATTTT.

V gene TRBV12-5 combines with J gene TRBJ1-2, with 10 nucleotides matching TRBD1. J was trimmed by 5 bases and V by 7 bases; bases with no gene match: 10. There are 15 residues in the CDR3. CDR1 and CDR2 (germline): LGHNT, FRNRAP. DNA of the CDR3: TGTGCTAGTGCCCTCCACCCGGGACAGGGGTATGGCTACACCTTC. Translating gives CASALHPGQGYGYTF.

The rearrangement joins TRBV9 to TRBJ1-4, with 7 bases matching TRBD1. The germline CDR1 and CDR2 sequences are SGDLS and YYNGEE. CDR3 size: 15 residues. V lost 0 bases to trimming and J lost 4 bases; unmatched junction nucleotides: 3. For the CDR3, the DNA is TGTGCCAGCAGCGTAGGGGACAGTTTTAATGAAAAACTGTTTTTT. This translates into CASSVGDSFNEKLFF.

This chain links TRBV19 with TRBJ2-7; D may be TRBD2 (5 bases). CDR1 LNHDA and CDR2 SQIVND come from the germline V gene (reference sequence). Trimming shortened V by 5 bases and J by 5 bases, and 16 bases separated the two germline ends. This CDR3 is 14 amino acids long. Here the CDR3 DNA reads TGTGCCAGTAGTCTCGAGGGAATAATGGACGAGCAGTACTTC. It translates to CASSLEGIMDEQYF.

The chain combines TRBV10-3 with TRBJ1-1; D unclear. CDR1 is ENHRY and CDR2 is SYGVKD in the germline V gene. This CDR3 has 14 residues. Between the trimmed V and J ends, which lost 6 bases and 3 bases, there was a span of 14 bases. CDR3 amino acids: CAIRKGLEDTEAFF. CDR3 sequence (DNA): TGTGCCATCAGGAAAGGGCTGGAGGACACTGAAGCTTTCTTT.

This chain uses TRBV12-3 or TRBV12-4 with TRBJ1-2, with D possibly being TRBD1 (5 bases). Trimming shortened V by 6 bases and J by 7 bases, and 15 bases separated the two germline ends. CDR3 length equals 13 residues. As DNA, the CDR3 is TGTGCCAGCAGCGCGTCAGGGCCCGGTGGCTACACCTTC. Protein product: CASSASGPGGYTF.